These T cell receptor beta chains were read from a single sample in a study of cytomegalovirus exposure and HLA in healthy donors. TCRdb's table, derived via immunoSEQ multiplex PCR, lists solely in-frame clones and lacks some. The sample shows tens of thousands of clones, approximately 72% of them seen only once. Sequenced input: PBMCs. Source of these receptors: a woman aged 25-40 years in good health and CMV-seronegative. CDR3s include the opening cysteine and the closing phenylalanine or tryptophan. D genes are given only for firm matches. Expanded clones are given a class, and other clones once, few, many or no size at all.

d_gene,abundance,j_gene,v_gene,CDR3nt,CDR3aa
-,once,TRBJ2-5,TRBV5-4,TGTGCCAGCAGCTCTCTTCAGGGGCGGGAGACCCAGTACTTC,CASSSLQGRETQYF
TRBD1,few,TRBJ2-7,TRBV30,TGTGCCTGGAACAGGGGTATCTCCTACGAGCAGTACTTC,CAWNRGISYEQYF
-,-,TRBJ1-4,TRBV6-1,TGTGCCAGCAACGAAGGCGGGGGCGGGGAAAAACTGTTTTTT,CASNEGGGGEKLFF
TRBD1,-,TRBJ1-5,TRBV28,TGTGCCAGCAGTTTAGAGGGGGCGATGCAGCCCCAGCATTTT,CASSLEGAMQPQHF
-,-,TRBJ2-1,TRBV6-1,TGTGCCAGCAGTGGACTGTATGAGCAGTTCTTC,CASSGLYEQFF
TRBD2,few,TRBJ2-1,TRBV18,TGTGCCAGCTCACCACGGGGTTCAGCGGGGGTCCCCCCCAATGAGCAGTTCTTC,CASSPRGSAGVPPNEQFF
TRBD1,-,TRBJ1-1,TRBV7-8,TGTGCCAGCAGCGACCGACAGGGGAAGGCTTTCTTT,CASSDRQGKAFF
-,-,TRBJ1-6,TRBV25-1,TGTGCCAGCAATGAAGGGAGATACTCACCCCTCCACTTT,CASNEGRYSPLHF
TRBD2,once,TRBJ2-3,TRBV30,TGTGCCTGGAGTGGCAGCGGGGGACTAGATACGCAGTATTTT,CAWSGSGGLDTQYF
-,-,TRBJ2-5,TRBV27,TGTGCCAGCAGACCAGGACAGTCGGAAGAGACCCAGTACTTC,CASRPGQSEETQYF
-,few,TRBJ1-2,TRBV29-1,TGCAGCGTTTCGGACACATACTATGGCTACACCTTC,CSVSDTYYGYTF
TRBD2,-,TRBJ2-5,TRBV27,TGTGCCAGCAGTTTACTAGCGGGGGACCAAGAGACCCAGTACTTC,CASSLLAGDQETQYF
TRBD1,-,TRBJ1-5,TRBV5-1,TGCGCCAGCAGCTTGGTACCAGGGGGCGGCAATCAGCCCCAGCATTTT,CASSLVPGGGNQPQHF
TRBD2,-,TRBJ2-3,TRBV29-1,TGCAGCGCACAACCGGGACTACGATTCGGAGATACGCAGTATTTT,CSAQPGLRFGDTQYF
TRBD1,once,TRBJ1-4,TRBV19,TGTGCCAGTAGTGTCGTGGGACAGGGGAAAAAGGATGAAAAACTGTTTTTT,CASSVVGQGKKDEKLFF
-,-,TRBJ1-2,TRBV6-1,TGTGCCAGCAGGAAGGACAGCGTGTATGGCTACACCTTC,CASRKDSVYGYTF
TRBD1,-,TRBJ1-6,TRBV5-1,TGCGCCAGCAGCCCTGGCGAGGACAGGAGGGGCTCACCCCTCCACTTT,CASSPGEDRRGSPLHF